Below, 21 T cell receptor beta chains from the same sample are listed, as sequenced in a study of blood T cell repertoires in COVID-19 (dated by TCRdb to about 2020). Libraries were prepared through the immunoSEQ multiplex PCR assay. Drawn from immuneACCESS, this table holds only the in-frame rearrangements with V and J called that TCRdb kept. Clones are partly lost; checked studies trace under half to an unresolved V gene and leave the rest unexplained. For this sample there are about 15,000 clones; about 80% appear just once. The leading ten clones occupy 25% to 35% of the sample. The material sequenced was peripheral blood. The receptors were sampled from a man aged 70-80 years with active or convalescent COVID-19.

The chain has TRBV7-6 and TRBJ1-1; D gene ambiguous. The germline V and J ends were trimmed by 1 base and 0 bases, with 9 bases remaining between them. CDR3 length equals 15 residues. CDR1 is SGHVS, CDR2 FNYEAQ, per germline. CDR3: CASSLGTTMNTEAFF. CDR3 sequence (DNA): TGTGCCAGCAGCTTAGGAACTACTATGAACACTGAAGCTTTCTTT.

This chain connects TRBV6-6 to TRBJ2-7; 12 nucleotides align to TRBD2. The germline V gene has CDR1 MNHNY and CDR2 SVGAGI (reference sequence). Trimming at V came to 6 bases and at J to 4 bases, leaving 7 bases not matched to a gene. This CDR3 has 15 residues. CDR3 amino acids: CASRPRLAGAYEQYF. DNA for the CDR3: TGTGCCAGCAGACCCAGACTAGCGGGAGCGTACGAGCAGTACTTC.

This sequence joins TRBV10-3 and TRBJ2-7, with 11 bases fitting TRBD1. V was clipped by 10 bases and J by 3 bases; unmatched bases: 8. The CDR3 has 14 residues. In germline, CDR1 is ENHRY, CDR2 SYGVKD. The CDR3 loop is CATGTGTGGYEQYF. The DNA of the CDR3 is TGTGCCACAGGCACCGGGACAGGGGGCTACGAGCAGTACTTC.

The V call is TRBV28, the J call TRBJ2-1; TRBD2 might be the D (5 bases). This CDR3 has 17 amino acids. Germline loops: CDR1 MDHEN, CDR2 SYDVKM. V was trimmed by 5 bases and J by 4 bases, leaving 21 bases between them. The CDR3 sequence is CASSPLDGVPGYNEQFF. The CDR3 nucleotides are TGTGCCAGCAGTCCCCTCGACGGGGTCCCCGGATACAATGAGCAGTTCTTC.

The chain's CDR3 is CASRRDTQGTEAFF. CDR3 sequence (DNA): TGTGCCAGCAGGCGCGACACCCAGGGCACTGAAGCTTTCTTT. The chain couples TRBV6-5 to TRBJ1-1; maybe TRBD1 (5 bases). The CDR3 has 14 amino acids. V was cut by 6 bases and J by 4 bases, with 15 bases left in between. From germline, CDR1 is MNHEY and CDR2 SVGAGI.

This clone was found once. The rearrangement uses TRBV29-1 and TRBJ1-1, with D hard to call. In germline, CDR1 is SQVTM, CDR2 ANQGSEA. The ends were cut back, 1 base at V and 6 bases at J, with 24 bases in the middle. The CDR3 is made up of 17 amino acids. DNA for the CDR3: TGCAGCGTTGAAGGAAATCCCCTAAGCGGTCGAGTCTCTGAAGCTTTCTTT. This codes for CSVEGNPLSGRVSEAFF. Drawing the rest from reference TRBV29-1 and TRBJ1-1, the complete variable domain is SAVISQKPSRDICQRGTSLTIQCQVDSQVTMMFWYRQQPGQSLTLIATANQGSEATYESGFVIDKFPISRPNLTFSTLTVSNMSPEDSSIYLCSVEGNPLSGRVSEAFFGQGTRLTVV.

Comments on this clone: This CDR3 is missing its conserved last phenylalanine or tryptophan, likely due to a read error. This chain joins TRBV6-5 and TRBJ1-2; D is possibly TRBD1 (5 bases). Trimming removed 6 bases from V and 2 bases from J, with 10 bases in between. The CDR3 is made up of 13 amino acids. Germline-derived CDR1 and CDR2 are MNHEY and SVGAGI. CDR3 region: CASSPTENYGYTL. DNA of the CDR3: TGTGCCAGCAGCCCGACAGAGAACTATGGCTACACCCTC.

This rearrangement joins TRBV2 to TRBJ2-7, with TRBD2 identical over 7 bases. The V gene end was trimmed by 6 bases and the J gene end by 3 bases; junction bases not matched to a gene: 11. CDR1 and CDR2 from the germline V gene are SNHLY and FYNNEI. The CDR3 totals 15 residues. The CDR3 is CASRSLAETYYEQYF. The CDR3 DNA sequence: TGTGCCAGCAGAAGTCTAGCGGAAACTTACTACGAGCAGTACTTC.

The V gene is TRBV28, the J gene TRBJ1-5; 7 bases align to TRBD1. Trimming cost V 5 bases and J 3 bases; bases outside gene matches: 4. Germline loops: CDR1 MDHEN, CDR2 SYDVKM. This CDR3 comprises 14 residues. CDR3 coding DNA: TGTGCCAGCAGTCGACAGGGCTACAATCAGCCCCAGCATTTT. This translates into CASSRQGYNQPQHF.

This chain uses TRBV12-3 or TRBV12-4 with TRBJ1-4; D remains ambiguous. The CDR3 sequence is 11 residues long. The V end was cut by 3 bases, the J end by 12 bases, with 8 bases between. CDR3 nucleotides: TGTGCCAGCAGTTTGAACAGACAACTGTTTTTT. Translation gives CASSLNRQLFF.

CDR3 amino acids: CASSPGQIQETQYF. The CDR3 DNA reads TGCGCCAGCAGCCCCGGACAGATTCAAGAGACCCAGTACTTC. The chain joins TRBV5-1 to TRBJ2-5, with D possibly matching TRBD1 (6 bases). V dropped 4 bases and J dropped 2 bases, with 12 bases sitting between them. Germline V CDR1 and CDR2: SGHRS, YFSETQ. This CDR3 comprises 14 residues.

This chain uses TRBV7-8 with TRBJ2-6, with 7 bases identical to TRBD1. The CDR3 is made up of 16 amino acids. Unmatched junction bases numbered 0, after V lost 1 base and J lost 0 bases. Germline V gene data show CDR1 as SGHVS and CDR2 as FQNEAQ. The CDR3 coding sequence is TGTGCCAGCAGCTTAGGACAGGGCTCTGGGGCCAACGTCCTGACTTTC. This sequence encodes CASSLGQGSGANVLTF.

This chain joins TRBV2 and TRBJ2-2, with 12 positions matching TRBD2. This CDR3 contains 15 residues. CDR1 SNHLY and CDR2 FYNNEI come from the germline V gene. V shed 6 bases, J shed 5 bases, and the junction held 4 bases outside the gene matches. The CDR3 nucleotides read TGTGCCAGCAGAGGGGGACTAGCGGGTACCGGGGAGCTGTTTTTT. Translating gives CASRGGLAGTGELFF.

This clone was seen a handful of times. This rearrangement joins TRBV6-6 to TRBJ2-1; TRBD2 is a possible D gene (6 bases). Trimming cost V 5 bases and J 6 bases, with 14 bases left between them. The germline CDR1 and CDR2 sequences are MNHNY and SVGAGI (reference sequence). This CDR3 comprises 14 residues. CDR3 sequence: CASSRGTSLNEQFF. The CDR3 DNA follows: TGTGCCAGCAGTAGAGGGACTTCCCTCAATGAGCAGTTCTTC.

The CDR3 loop is CASLRRPGGAFF. In DNA, the CDR3 is TGTGCCAGCCTTAGACGTCCGGGGGGGGCTTTCTTT. J is TRBJ1-1 and V is TRBV2; tentative D call: TRBD1 (5 bases). CDR3 size: 12 residues. Germline V gene sequence: CDR1 SNHLY, CDR2 FYNNEI. The ends were cut back, 8 bases at V and 11 bases at J, with 18 bases in the middle.

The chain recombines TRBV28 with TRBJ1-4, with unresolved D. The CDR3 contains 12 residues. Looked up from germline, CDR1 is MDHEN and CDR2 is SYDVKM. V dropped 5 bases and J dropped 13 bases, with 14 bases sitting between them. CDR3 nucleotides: TGTGCCAGCAGTAAGGACCTCGGAGGACTGTTTTTT. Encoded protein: CASSKDLGGLFF.

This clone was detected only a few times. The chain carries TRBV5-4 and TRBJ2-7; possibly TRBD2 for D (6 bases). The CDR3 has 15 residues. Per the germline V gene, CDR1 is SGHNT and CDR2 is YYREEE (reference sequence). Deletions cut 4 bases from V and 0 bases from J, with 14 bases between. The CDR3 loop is CASSPVAGTSYEQYF. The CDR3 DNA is TGTGCCAGCAGCCCCGTGGCGGGGACCTCCTACGAGCAGTACTTC.

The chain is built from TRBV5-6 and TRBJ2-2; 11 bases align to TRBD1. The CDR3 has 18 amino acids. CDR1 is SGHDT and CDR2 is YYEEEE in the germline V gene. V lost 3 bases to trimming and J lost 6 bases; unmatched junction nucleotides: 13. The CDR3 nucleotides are TGTGCCAGCAGCTATGTAGGACAGGGGGCCTATAAGGCCGGGGAGCTGTTTTTT. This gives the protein CASSYVGQGAYKAGELFF.

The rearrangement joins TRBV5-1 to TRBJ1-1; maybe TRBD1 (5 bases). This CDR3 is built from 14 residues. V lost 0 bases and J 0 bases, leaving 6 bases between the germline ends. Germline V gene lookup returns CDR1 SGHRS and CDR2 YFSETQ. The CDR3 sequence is CASSLVQVNTEAFF. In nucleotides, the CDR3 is TGCGCCAGCAGCTTGGTACAGGTGAACACTGAAGCTTTCTTT.

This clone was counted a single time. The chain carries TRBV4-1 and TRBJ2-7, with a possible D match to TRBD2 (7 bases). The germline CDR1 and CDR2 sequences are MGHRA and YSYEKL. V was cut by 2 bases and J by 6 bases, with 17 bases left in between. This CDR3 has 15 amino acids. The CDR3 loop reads CASSQYGAGAREQYF. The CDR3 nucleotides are TGCGCCAGCAGCCAATATGGGGCGGGGGCACGCGAGCAGTACTTC.

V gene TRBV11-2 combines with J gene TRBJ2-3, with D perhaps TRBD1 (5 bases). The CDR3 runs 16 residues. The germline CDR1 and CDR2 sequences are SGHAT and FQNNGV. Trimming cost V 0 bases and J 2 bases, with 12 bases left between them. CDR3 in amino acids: CASSLDTRRATDTQYF. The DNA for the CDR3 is TGTGCCAGCAGCTTAGATACCCGCAGGGCCACAGATACGCAGTATTTT.